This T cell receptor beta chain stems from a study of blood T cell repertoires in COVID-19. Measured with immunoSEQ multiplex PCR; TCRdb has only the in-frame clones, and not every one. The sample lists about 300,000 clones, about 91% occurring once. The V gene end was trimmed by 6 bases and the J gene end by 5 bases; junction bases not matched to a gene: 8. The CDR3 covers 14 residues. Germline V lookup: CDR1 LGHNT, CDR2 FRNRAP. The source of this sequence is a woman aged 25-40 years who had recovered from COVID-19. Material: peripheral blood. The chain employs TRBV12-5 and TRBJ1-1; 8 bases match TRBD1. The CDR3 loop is CASGRGQGLTEAFF. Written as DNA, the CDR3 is TGTGCTAGTGGCCGTGGACAGGGTCTAACTGAAGCTTTCTTT.